This T cell receptor beta chain was sequenced in a study of early T cells in non-severe SARS-CoV-2 infection. Study-wide results and limits: VDJdb matches were skewed toward anti-spike CD8 T cell responses.

This clonotype turned up a few times. Its antigen is currently unknown. The protocol attached unique molecular identifiers to individual cDNA molecules. A single record per CDR3 protein comes from TCRdb applying MiXCR to the 5' RACE reads. This sample has around 61,000 distinct CDR3 sequences, with approximately 11% found just once. Germline CDR1 is SGHDN and CDR2 is FVKESK. The CDR3 consists of 15 residues. Trimming at V came to 4 bases and at J to 4 bases, leaving 9 bases not matched to a gene. Sequenced input: whole blood. This chain uses TRBV14 with TRBJ1-1, with TRBD1 matching over 7 bases. This TCR was sampled from an adult who was a healthcare worker with PCR-confirmed SARS-CoV-2 infection or an uninfected control (not recorded which). The CDR3 here is CASSPRAGGPTEAFF. The CDR3 DNA follows: TGTGCCAGCAGCCCCAGAGCAGGGGGTCCCACTGAAGCTTTCTTT. Full variable domain (outside the CDR3, taken from reference TRBV14 and TRBJ1-1): EAGVTQFPSHSVIEKGQTVTLRCDPISGHDNLYWYRRVMGKEIKFLLHFVKESKQDESGMPNNRFLAERTGGTYSTLKVQPAELEDSGVYFCASSPRAGGPTEAFFGQGTRLTVV.